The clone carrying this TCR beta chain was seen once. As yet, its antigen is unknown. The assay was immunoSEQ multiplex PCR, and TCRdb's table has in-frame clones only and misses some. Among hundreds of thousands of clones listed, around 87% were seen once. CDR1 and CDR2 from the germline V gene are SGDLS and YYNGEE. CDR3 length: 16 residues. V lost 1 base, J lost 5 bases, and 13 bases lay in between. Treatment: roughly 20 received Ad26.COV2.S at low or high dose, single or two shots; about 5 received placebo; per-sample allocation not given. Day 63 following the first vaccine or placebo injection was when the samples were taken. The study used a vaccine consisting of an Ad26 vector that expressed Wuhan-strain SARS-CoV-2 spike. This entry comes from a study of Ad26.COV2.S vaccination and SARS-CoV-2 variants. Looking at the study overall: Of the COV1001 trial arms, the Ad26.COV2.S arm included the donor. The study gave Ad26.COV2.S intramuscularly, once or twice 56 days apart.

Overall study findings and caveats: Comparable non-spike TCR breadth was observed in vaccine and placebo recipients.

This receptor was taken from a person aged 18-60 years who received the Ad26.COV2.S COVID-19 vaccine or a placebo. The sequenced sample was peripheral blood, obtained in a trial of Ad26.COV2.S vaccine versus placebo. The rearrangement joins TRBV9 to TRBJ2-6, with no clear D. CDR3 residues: CASSVFSSVRANVLTF. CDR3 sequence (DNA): TGTGCCAGCAGCGTATTCAGCTCCGTTCGGGCCAACGTCCTGACTTTC.